The 30 T cell receptor beta chains below all came from one sample that was sequenced in a study of blood T cell repertoires in COVID-19. Some clones are missing from TCRdb's copy, which holds only in-frame ones; the method was immunoSEQ multiplex PCR. In the table there are about 270,000 clones, around 90% of which are singletons. Sequencing was carried out using PBMCs or T cells enriched from blood (not recorded which). The receptor set was obtained from a woman younger than 45 who had recovered from COVID-19.

V and J are TRBV27 and TRBJ2-3, with a possible D match to TRBD1 (6 bases). CDR3 length equals 16 residues. V lost 0 bases to trimming and J lost 4 bases, with 14 bases between them. Germline values: CDR1 MNHEY, CDR2 SMNVEV (reference sequence). The CDR3 loop is CASSLSPGAGADTQYF. The CDR3 nucleotides read TGTGCCAGCAGTTTATCGCCCGGGGCAGGGGCAGATACGCAGTATTTT.

The V call is TRBV9, the J call TRBJ2-7; 10 bases agree with TRBD2. Losses at the gene ends were 0 bases for V and 2 bases for J; bases not matched to a gene: 2. The germline V gene has CDR1 SGDLS and CDR2 YYNGEE. This CDR3 spans 15 amino acids. CDR3 sequence (DNA): TGTGCCAGCAGCGTAGGGCTAGCGGGAGCCTACGAGCAGTACTTC. Translated: CASSVGLAGAYEQYF.

The chain has TRBV7-9 and TRBJ2-1, with D possibly matching TRBD2 (6 bases). The V end lost 3 bases, the J end lost 3 bases, and 12 bases lay between the germline ends. This CDR3 is built from 15 residues. In germline, CDR1 is SEHNR, CDR2 FQNEAQ (reference sequence). DNA of the CDR3: TGTGCCAGCAGCTTTTCCGAGGACTACTACAATGAGCAGTTCTTC. It encodes CASSFSEDYYNEQFF.

This clone was recorded once. The chain links TRBV18 to TRBJ2-5; 13 nucleotides line up with TRBD2. The germline V gene encodes CDR1 KGHSH and CDR2 LQKENI. CDR3 size: 16 residues. V shed 2 bases, J shed 2 bases, and the junction held 2 bases outside the gene matches. CDR3 sequence: CASSPLGLAGQETQYF. The DNA for the CDR3 is TGTGCCAGCTCACCATTGGGACTAGCGGGGCAAGAGACCCAGTACTTC.

V is TRBV9 and J is TRBJ1-2; D remains unclear. Germline CDR1 SGDLS, CDR2 YYNGEE. V was clipped by 1 base and J by 7 bases, with 11 bases between them. The CDR3 consists of 13 residues. CDR3 sequence: CASSVREDRGYTF. DNA of the CDR3: TGTGCCAGCAGCGTACGTGAGGATCGTGGCTACACCTTC.

The chain has TRBV7-2 and TRBJ2-7, with D perhaps TRBD2 (5 bases). Trimming took 5 bases from V and 1 from J, leaving 15 bases between them. There are 15 residues in the CDR3. Germline V gives CDR1 SGHTA, CDR2 FQGNSA. The CDR3 sequence is CASSIDLWTSYEQYF. DNA for the CDR3: TGTGCCAGCAGCATCGACCTTTGGACTTCCTACGAGCAGTACTTC. Combining the CDR3 with reference TRBV7-2 and TRBJ2-7 gives the whole variable domain GAGVSQSPSNKVTEKGKDVELRCDPISGHTALYWYRQSLGQGLEFLIYFQGNSAPDKSGLPSDRFSAERTGGSVSTLTIQRTQQEDSAVYLCASSIDLWTSYEQYFGPGTRLTVT.

A note on this clone: An end of the junction does not agree with germline; a read error may underlie this. The CDR3 region is CATSDKQRGMHF. Here the CDR3 DNA reads TGTGCCACCAGTGATAAGCAGCGGGGTATGCATTTT. This chain links TRBV24-1 with TRBJ2-3, with 7 bases identical to TRBD2. The CDR3 runs to 12 residues. The germline CDR1 and CDR2 sequences are KGHDR and SFDVKD.

This chain joins TRBV7-3 and TRBJ2-6; D is unresolved. Germline lookup yields CDR1 SGHTA and CDR2 FQGTGA. This CDR3 spans 16 amino acids. The V gene lost 5 bases and the J gene lost 0 bases, with 11 bases spanning the gap. DNA for the CDR3: TGTGCCAGCAGCGCATCCCCGAGCTCTGGGGCCAACGTCCTGACTTTC. Encoded protein: CASSASPSSGANVLTF.

The CDR3 is CASSQDPGQGMRYTGELFF. Written as DNA, the CDR3 is TGCGCCAGCAGCCAAGATCCGGGACAGGGGATGCGTTACACCGGGGAGCTGTTTTTT. This sequence joins TRBV4-1 and TRBJ2-2; 10 bases map to TRBD1. The CDR3 sequence is 19 residues long. Losses at the gene ends were 0 bases for V and 3 bases for J; bases not matched to a gene: 10. Germline CDR1 MGHRA, CDR2 YSYEKL.

The chain employs TRBV2 and TRBJ2-7, with unresolved D. CDR3 length: 14 residues. Trimming removed 10 bases at V and 0 bases at J, with 16 bases between. The germline V gene encodes CDR1 SNHLY and CDR2 FYNNEI. The CDR3 spells CATGSGSSSYEQYF. The CDR3, as DNA: TGTGCCACCGGTTCGGGTTCCAGCTCCTACGAGCAGTACTTC.

The genes are TRBV7-9 and TRBJ1-5; D is ambiguous. The CDR3 runs to 15 residues. Germline assignment: CDR1 SEHNR and CDR2 FQNEAQ (reference sequence). Trimming took 5 bases from V and 4 from J, leaving 15 bases between them. The CDR3 reads CASSPSAGVNQPQHF. In nucleotides, the CDR3 is TGTGCCAGCAGCCCTTCGGCCGGGGTTAATCAGCCCCAGCATTTT. The entire variable domain, with the rest obtained from reference TRBV7-9 and TRBJ1-5, is as follows: DTGVSQNPRHKITKRGQNVTFRCDPISEHNRLYWYRQTLGQGPEFLTYFQNEAQLEKSRLLSDRFSAERPKGSFSTLEIQRTEQGDSAMYLCASSPSAGVNQPQHFGDGTRLSIL.

The chain couples TRBV5-8 to TRBJ2-7; TRBD2 aligns across 7 bases. The V segment lost 0 bases and the J segment 0 bases; nucleotides outside the gene matches: 3. CDR1 is SGHTS, CDR2 YDEGEE, per germline. There are 15 residues in the CDR3. In DNA, the CDR3 is TGTGCCAGCAGCTTGGGCCTAGCGGACTCCTACGAGCAGTACTTC. Protein product: CASSLGLADSYEQYF.

This clone was counted only a few times. This sequence joins TRBV6-2 or TRBV6-3 and TRBJ1-3; D is unclear. The CDR3 covers 17 residues. Germline V gives CDR1 MNHEY, CDR2 SVGEGT. Trimming shortened V by 4 bases and J by 0 bases, and 16 bases separated the two germline ends. CDR3 in amino acids: CASSSRGGRSSGNTIYF. CDR3 nucleotide sequence: TGTGCCAGCAGTTCCCGTGGAGGGCGAAGCTCTGGAAACACCATATATTTT.

The chain employs TRBV27 and TRBJ2-4, with 9 bases that match TRBD1. The CDR3 runs 15 residues. J lost 2 bases, V lost 2 bases, and 1 base had no gene match. CDR1 MNHEY and CDR2 SMNVEV come from the germline V gene (reference sequence). CDR3: CASSLGTGSKNIQYF. The CDR3 DNA follows: TGTGCCAGCAGTTTAGGGACAGGGTCCAAAAACATTCAGTACTTC.

V gene TRBV6-1 combines with J gene TRBJ1-2, with a tentative D call TRBD1 (5 bases). Looked up from germline, CDR1 is MNHNS and CDR2 is SASEGT. The CDR3 loop spans 15 amino acids. The V and J ends lost 1 base and 12 bases respectively, with 21 bases between them. The CDR3 protein is CASSEGGALLWLHTF. DNA for the CDR3: TGTGCCAGCAGTGAAGGCGGGGCCTTACTATGGCTACACACCTTC.

This sequence joins TRBV6-5 and TRBJ1-3, with D unresolved. The CDR3 has 15 residues. V gave up 0 bases and J gave up 0 bases, with 6 bases separating them. The germline CDR1 and CDR2 sequences are MNHEY and SVGAGI. The chain's CDR3 is CASSYSWASGNTIYF. As DNA, the CDR3 is TGTGCCAGCAGTTACTCGTGGGCCTCTGGAAACACCATATATTTT.

The rearrangement uses TRBV4-3 and TRBJ1-5, with no clear D. This CDR3 spans 15 amino acids. The V end was cut by 0 bases, the J end by 3 bases, with 9 bases between. Germline V gene lookup returns CDR1 LGHNA and CDR2 YSLEER. The CDR3 sequence is CASSQDAGNNQPQHF. The CDR3 DNA reads TGCGCCAGCAGCCAAGATGCCGGGAACAATCAGCCCCAGCATTTT.

V usage is TRBV28 and J usage is TRBJ2-2; 7 nucleotides match TRBD2. Germline CDR1 MDHEN, CDR2 SYDVKM. Losses at the gene ends were 3 bases for V and 4 bases for J; bases not matched to a gene: 11. CDR3 size: 17 residues. This CDR3 reads CASSFASGGVTTGELFF. The CDR3 DNA is TGTGCCAGCAGTTTTGCGTCGGGGGGAGTGACCACCGGGGAGCTGTTTTTT.

The chain combines TRBV2 with TRBJ2-1, with D tentatively TRBD1 (6 bases). V was pared by 5 bases and J by 8 bases, with 13 bases between. The CDR3 covers 13 residues. Germline loops: CDR1 SNHLY, CDR2 FYNNEI. The CDR3 coding sequence is TGTGCCAGCAGTACAGGGTTAGGGGATGAGCAGTTCTTC. This translates into CASSTGLGDEQFF.

This clone was seen a single time. J is TRBJ1-2 and V is TRBV11-2; maybe TRBD1 (6 bases). Germline CDR1 is SGHAT and CDR2 is FQNNGV. Trimming stripped 5 bases from V and 0 bases from J, with 19 bases between. CDR3 length: 17 residues. CDR3 coding DNA: TGTGCCAGCAGCCCGTTCACCCCACAGGGAGCTAACTATGGCTACACCTTC. As protein: CASSPFTPQGANYGYTF.

The gene calls are TRBV19 and TRBJ1-3, with D possibly being TRBD1 (5 bases). The CDR3 covers 14 residues. The germline V gene encodes CDR1 LNHDA and CDR2 SQIVND (reference sequence). V lost 3 bases, J lost 4 bases, and 10 bases lay in between. CDR3 amino acids: CASSISGNGNTIYF. Here the CDR3 DNA reads TGTGCCAGTAGTATTTCAGGGAACGGAAACACCATATATTTT.

V is TRBV6-5 and J is TRBJ1-6; D may be TRBD1 (6 bases). Germline V gene data show CDR1 as MNHEY and CDR2 as SVGAGI. This CDR3 has 14 amino acids. Trimming left V 5 bases short and J 8 bases short, with 13 bases between. The CDR3 region is CASSRWTVDSPLHF. The CDR3 region has the DNA TGTGCCAGCAGTCGTTGGACAGTAGATTCACCCCTCCACTTT.

The chain uses TRBV7-2 and TRBJ1-5; 9 bases are a match to TRBD1. The CDR3 runs 17 residues. V dropped 1 base and J dropped 3; count of bases not matched to a gene: 7. The V gene's germline CDR1 is SGHTA and CDR2 FQGNSA. CDR3 coding DNA: TGTGCCAGCAGCTTAGTTGGGACAGGGTCGACCAATCAGCCCCAGCATTTT. Residues: CASSLVGTGSTNQPQHF.

This clone appeared once. The chain links TRBV18 to TRBJ1-2, with a tentative D call TRBD1 (6 bases). The CDR3 has 15 residues. The V gene lost 4 bases and the J gene lost 5 bases, with 17 bases spanning the gap. Germline CDR1 KGHSH, CDR2 LQKENI. The CDR3 spells CASSLKADSGYGYTF. CDR3 DNA sequence: TGTGCCAGCTCACTCAAAGCGGACAGCGGATATGGCTACACCTTC. Variable domain in full (rest from reference TRBV18 and TRBJ1-2): NAGVMQNPRHLVRRRGQEARLRCSPMKGHSHVYWYRQLPEEGLKFMVYLQKENIIDESGMPKERFSAEFPKEGPSILRIQQVVRGDSAAYFCASSLKADSGYGYTFGSGTRLTVV.

This CDR3 reads CASSATDSPLHF. The CDR3 nucleotides are TGTGCCAGCAGTGCGACAGATTCACCCCTCCACTTT. J is TRBJ1-6 and V is TRBV12-3 or TRBV12-4; TRBD1 might be the D (5 bases). The CDR3 contains 12 residues. V gave up 5 bases and J gave up 8 bases, with 7 bases separating them.

This chain uses TRBV9 with TRBJ2-7, with TRBD1 as a possible D gene (6 bases). Trimming shortened V by 0 bases and J by 2 bases, and 9 bases separated the two germline ends. Germline assignment: CDR1 SGDLS and CDR2 YYNGEE. The CDR3 is 14 amino acids. CDR3 residues: CASSVGDKPYEQYF. For the CDR3, the DNA is TGTGCCAGCAGCGTAGGGGACAAGCCCTACGAGCAGTACTTC.

The chain carries TRBV9 and TRBJ1-4, with D perhaps TRBD1 (6 bases). The V gene's germline CDR1 is SGDLS and CDR2 YYNGEE. Trimming took off 4 bases at V and 7 bases at J, with 14 bases between the two ends. The CDR3 extends over 14 amino acids. CDR3 sequence reads: CASSQTGASEKLFF. The CDR3 nucleotides are TGTGCCAGCAGCCAGACAGGCGCAAGTGAAAAACTGTTTTTT.

This CDR3 is CASSRLGTGNGELFF. The CDR3 coding sequence is TGCGCCAGCAGCCGACTAGGGACAGGTAACGGGGAGCTGTTTTTT. The gene calls are TRBV5-1 and TRBJ2-2; 8 nucleotides align to TRBD1. With V trimmed by 4 bases and J by 7 bases, 9 bases remained unmatched. Germline V gene lookup returns CDR1 SGHRS and CDR2 YFSETQ. The CDR3 runs 15 residues.

The rearrangement joins TRBV6-2 or TRBV6-3 to TRBJ1-2; 8 positions agree with TRBD1. The CDR3 is 14 amino acids. Trimming cost V 5 bases and J 8 bases; bases outside gene matches: 10. Germline CDR1 reads MNHEY; CDR2 reads SVGEGT. In DNA, the CDR3 is TGTGCCAGCAGTCTACGGACAGGGAGGACCGGCTACACCTTC. It codes for CASSLRTGRTGYTF.

The rearrangement joins TRBV6-2 or TRBV6-3 to TRBJ2-7; the match to TRBD1 covers 11 bases. This CDR3 comprises 16 residues. Germline CDR1 is MNHEY and CDR2 is SVGEGT. V was clipped by 1 base and J by 5 bases; unmatched bases: 7. CDR3 sequence (DNA): TGTGCCAGCAGTTACTTGTATAGGACAGGGGGCGACGAGCAGTACTTC. This translates into CASSYLYRTGGDEQYF.